This entry concerns a single T cell receptor (beta chain). Its antigen remains unknown. The record originates from a study of lymphopenia after photon versus proton radiotherapy. General study points: Oligoclonal CD8+ Temra expansion after nadir drove photon patients' diversity drop. A bigger post-nadir fall in TCR diversity correlated inversely with survival time in deceased patients.

The table came from immunoSEQ multiplex PCR; TCRdb's copy has only in-frame clones and leaves some out. Among 15,000 or so clones listed, approximately 80% were seen once. CDR1 is SGHRS and CDR2 is YFSETQ in the germline V gene. The CDR3 consists of 14 residues. The ends were cut back, 4 bases at V and 3 bases at J, with 10 bases in the middle. This specimen was peripheral blood, taken from a patient treated with proton-based radiotherapy. This chain joins TRBV5-1 and TRBJ2-2; D may be TRBD1 (6 bases). This TCR came from a man in his 70s with pancreatic cancer. CDR3 bases: TGCGCCAGCAGCATGGGACAATACACCGGGGAGCTGTTTTTT. Residues: CASSMGQYTGELFF.